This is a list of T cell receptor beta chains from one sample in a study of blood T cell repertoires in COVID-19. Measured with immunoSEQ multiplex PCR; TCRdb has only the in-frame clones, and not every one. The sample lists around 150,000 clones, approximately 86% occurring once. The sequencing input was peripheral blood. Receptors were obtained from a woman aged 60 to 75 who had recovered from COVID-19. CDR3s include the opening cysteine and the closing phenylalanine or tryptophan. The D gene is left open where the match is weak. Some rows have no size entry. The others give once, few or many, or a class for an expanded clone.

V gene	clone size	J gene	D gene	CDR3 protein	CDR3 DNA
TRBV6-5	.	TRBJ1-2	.	CASSSLSLGVIGYTF	TGTGCCAGCAGCTCCCTGTCATTAGGGGTTATTGGCTACACCTTC
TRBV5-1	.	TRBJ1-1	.	CASSLYRLTNTEAFF	TGCGCCAGCAGCTTGTATCGACTCACGAACACTGAAGCTTTCTTT
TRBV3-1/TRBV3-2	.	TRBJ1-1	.	CASSPMNSREAFF	TGTGCCAGCAGCCCCATGAATAGTCGGGAGGCTTTCTTT
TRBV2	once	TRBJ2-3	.	CASSVTGSTDTQYF	TGTGCCAGCAGTGTAACAGGGAGCACAGATACGCAGTATTTT
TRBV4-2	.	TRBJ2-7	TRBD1	CASSRNSGTGASYEQYF	TGTGCCAGCAGCCGGAATTCCGGGACAGGAGCCTCCTACGAGCAGTACTTC
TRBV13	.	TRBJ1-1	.	CASSTYRVEAFF	TGTGCCAGCAGCACTTACAGAGTTGAAGCTTTCTTT
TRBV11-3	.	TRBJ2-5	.	CASSLGRSQETQYF	TGTGCCAGCAGCTTGGGGAGGAGCCAAGAGACCCAGTACTTC
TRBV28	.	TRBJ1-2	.	CATARGGGAMGYYGYTF	TGTGCCACCGCCCGCGGGGGGGGCGCGATGGGTTACTATGGCTACACCTTC
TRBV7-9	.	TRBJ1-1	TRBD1	CASRSTGEWNTEAFF	TGTGCCAGCAGGAGTACAGGGGAATGGAACACTGAAGCTTTCTTT
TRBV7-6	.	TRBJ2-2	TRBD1	CASSLTGGNTGELFF	TGTGCCAGCAGCCTGACAGGGGGAAACACCGGGGAGCTGTTTTTT
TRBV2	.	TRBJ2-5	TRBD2	CASSEAVGGAGKTQYF	TGTGCCAGCAGTGAAGCGGTCGGGGGGGCGGGCAAGACCCAGTACTTC